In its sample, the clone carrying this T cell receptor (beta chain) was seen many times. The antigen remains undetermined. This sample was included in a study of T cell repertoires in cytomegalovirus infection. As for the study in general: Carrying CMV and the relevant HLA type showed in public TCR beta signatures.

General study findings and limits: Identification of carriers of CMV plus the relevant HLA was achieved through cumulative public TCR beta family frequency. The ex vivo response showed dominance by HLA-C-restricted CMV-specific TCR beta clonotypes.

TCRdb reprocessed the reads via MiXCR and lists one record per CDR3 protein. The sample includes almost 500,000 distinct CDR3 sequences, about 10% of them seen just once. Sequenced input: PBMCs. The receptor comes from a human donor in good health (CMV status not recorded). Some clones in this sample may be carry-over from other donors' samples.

CDR3: CASTSRRGEGSSYEQYF. CDR3 bases: TGCGCCAGCACCTCGCGGCGTGGGGAGGGTAGCTCCTACGAGCAGTACTTC. J is TRBJ2-7 and V is TRBV5-1; 7 bases match TRBD2. The CDR3 extends over 17 amino acids. In germline, CDR1 is SGHRS, CDR2 YFSETQ. V shed 6 bases, J shed 0 bases, and the junction held 15 bases outside the gene matches. Full variable domain (missing parts from reference TRBV5-1 and TRBJ2-7): KAGVTQTPRYLIKTRGQQVTLSCSPISGHRSVSWYQQTPGQGLQFLFEYFSETQRNKGNFPGRFSGRQFSNSRSEMNVSTLELGDSALYLCASTSRRGEGSSYEQYFGPGTRLTVT.